These 21 T cell receptor beta chains originate from one sample sequenced in a study of CD8 T cells in ankylosing spondylitis (TCRdb year 2017). The library was produced with 5' RACE. These reads were obtained on an Illumina HiSeq 2500. Through fastp at Q25 and MiXCR, TCRdb rebuilt clones from the public reads, retaining in-frame beta chains. For every CDR3 protein sequence, its rows merge into one entry that carries the most common genes and DNA. In this sample the table shows over 450,000 distinct CDR3 sequences, roughly an eighth of which occur a single time. The ten largest clones take up under 7.5% of the sample. Findings and caveats that apply to the study as a whole: A TCR beta motif of 8 or 9 highly homologous amino acid variants appeared characteristic of blood from ankylosing spondylitis patients.

No antigen has been assigned to these receptors. The specimen was blood, either unsorted or a sorted T cell fraction (not recorded which). The receptors derive from a male donor with ankylosing spondylitis.

Many counts were recorded for this clonotype. CDR3 sequence: CASRAGVDTEAFF. The CDR3 region has the DNA TGTGCCAGCAGGGCAGGGGTCGACACTGAAGCTTTCTTT. The rearrangement links TRBV9 to TRBJ1-1; D is possibly TRBD1 (6 bases). Germline-derived CDR1 and CDR2 are SGDLS and YYNGEE. The CDR3 has 13 amino acids. The V end lost 5 bases, the J end lost 3 bases, and 11 bases lay between the germline ends.

This clonotype was counted at least ten times. The genes are TRBV29-1 and TRBJ2-1; possibly TRBD2 for D (5 bases). The CDR3 consists of 15 residues. The V and J ends lost 7 bases and 8 bases respectively, with 24 bases between them. The V gene's germline CDR1 is SQVTM and CDR2 ANQGSEA. CDR3 amino acids: CSASRRTSDLYEQFF. CDR3 bases: TGCAGCGCGTCGCGTAGGACTTCCGACCTCTATGAGCAGTTCTTC.

The rearrangement joins TRBV5-1 to TRBJ2-3; 9 bases align to TRBD2. Trimming cost V 3 bases and J 3 bases; bases outside gene matches: 8. Germline assignment: CDR1 SGHRS and CDR2 YFSETQ. The CDR3 has 16 amino acids. CDR3 bases: TGCGCCAGCAGCTCCGAAGCGGGAGGCGGGACAGATACGCAGTATTTT. It yields the protein CASSSEAGGGTDTQYF.

The chain couples TRBV12-3 or TRBV12-4 to TRBJ2-1; 8 bases agree with TRBD2. The junction had 10 bases not matched to a gene; V was cut back by 3 bases and J by 9 bases. The CDR3 extends over 15 amino acids. CDR3 region: CASSFSQREYVEQFF. CDR3 bases: TGTGCCAGCAGTTTCTCACAGCGGGAGTATGTTGAGCAGTTCTTC.

This clonotype was seen more than once but under ten times. This chain uses TRBV18 with TRBJ2-2, with 9 bases that match TRBD2. Germline assignment: CDR1 KGHSH and CDR2 LQKENI. There are 15 residues in the CDR3. Losses at the gene ends were 4 bases for V and 5 bases for J; bases not matched to a gene: 5. CDR3 residues: CASSRLAEPTGELFF. The CDR3 nucleotides read TGTGCCAGCTCACGACTAGCGGAACCTACCGGGGAGCTGTTTTTT. Combining the CDR3 with reference TRBV18 and TRBJ2-2 gives the whole variable domain NAGVMQNPRHLVRRRGQEARLRCSPMKGHSHVYWYRQLPEEGLKFMVYLQKENIIDESGMPKERFSAEFPKEGPSILRIQQVVRGDSAAYFCASSRLAEPTGELFFGEGSRLTVL.

This chain joins TRBV15 and TRBJ1-1; a weak D match, TRBD1 (5 bases). CDR1 is LNHNV and CDR2 is YYDKDF in the germline V gene (reference sequence). With 5 bases removed from V and 5 bases from J, the gap between germline ends came to 18 bases. The CDR3 loop spans 15 amino acids. CDR3 nucleotide sequence: TGTGCCACCAGCCATTACCGAACGGGGCGAACTGAAGCTTTCTTT. Translation gives CATSHYRTGRTEAFF.

The chain recombines TRBV20-1 with TRBJ2-1; 12 positions agree with TRBD2. CDR1 is DFQATT and CDR2 is SNEGSKA in the germline V gene (reference sequence). The CDR3 is 18 residues long. V shed 4 bases, J shed 0 bases, and the junction held 10 bases outside the gene matches. The CDR3 DNA sequence: TGCAGTGCTACGGTTGCTAGCGGGAGGGGTTTCTCCTACAATGAGCAGTTCTTC. Its protein product is CSATVASGRGFSYNEQFF.

This clonotype has just a few counts. In DNA form, the CDR3 reads TGTGCCAGCAGTGAAGTTAGGGCTAGTCTTCCAGAGACCCAGTACTTC. Protein product: CASSEVRASLPETQYF. The V call is TRBV6-1, the J call TRBJ2-5; no clear D gene. Trimming shortened V by 1 base and J by 4 bases, and 16 bases separated the two germline ends. Germline V CDR1 and CDR2: MNHNS, SASEGT. The CDR3 is 16 residues long.

This clonotype showed up many times. The CDR3 reads CASSLVPDRNNEQFF. For the CDR3, the DNA is TGTGCCAGCAGCTTAGTCCCGGACCGCAACAATGAGCAGTTCTTC. The V gene is TRBV11-2, the J gene TRBJ2-1; D gene unclear. V was clipped by 1 base and J by 5 bases, with 12 bases between them. Germline CDR1 SGHAT, CDR2 FQNNGV. The length of the CDR3 is 15 residues. The variable domain in full, completed from reference TRBV11-2 and TRBJ2-1, reads EAGVAQSPRYKIIEKRQSVAFWCNPISGHATLYWYQQILGQGPKLLIQFQNNGVVDDSQLPKDRFSAERLKGVDSTLKIQPAKLEDSAVYLCASSLVPDRNNEQFFGPGTRLTVL.

The CDR3 DNA reads TGTGCCAGCCCCCCCGCAGGACGCTATGCTAGCACAGATACGCAGTATTTT. It encodes CASPPAGRYASTDTQYF. This chain uses TRBV2 with TRBJ2-3; D uncertain. The CDR3 covers 17 residues. CDR1 SNHLY and CDR2 FYNNEI come from the germline V gene. Trimming took 8 bases from V and 0 from J, leaving 21 bases between them.

V usage is TRBV20-1 and J usage is TRBJ2-5, with D perhaps being TRBD1 or TRBD2 (5 bases each). CDR1 DFQATT and CDR2 SNEGSKA come from the germline V gene (reference sequence). CDR3 length: 15 residues. The V and J ends lost 4 bases and 5 bases respectively, with 20 bases between them. CDR3 in amino acids: CSATPPGTRWETQYF. In nucleotides, the CDR3 is TGCAGTGCTACGCCACCAGGGACCCGGTGGGAGACCCAGTACTTC.

The rearrangement joins TRBV6-2 or TRBV6-3 to TRBJ1-4; no clear D. The CDR3 loop spans 14 amino acids. The germline V gene has CDR1 MNHEY and CDR2 SVGEGT. The V and J ends lost 6 bases and 4 bases respectively, with 12 bases between them. The CDR3 bases are TGTGCCAGCAGCCTCGAGGGCTATAATGAAAAACTGTTTTTT. This sequence encodes CASSLEGYNEKLFF.

This chain joins TRBV24-1 and TRBJ2-3, with a tentative D call TRBD1 (6 bases). Trimming took 1 base from V and 1 from J, leaving 8 bases between them. Germline loops: CDR1 KGHDR, CDR2 SFDVKD. The CDR3 contains 15 residues. CDR3 in DNA: TGTGCCACCAGTGATTTCAGGGGTGGCACAGATACGCAGTATTTT. It is translated as CATSDFRGGTDTQYF.

This clonotype was seen only a few times. The chain is built from TRBV3-1 and TRBJ1-1; D ambiguous. V shed 0 bases and J shed 6 bases, with 5 bases lying between them. The CDR3 runs 12 residues. Germline V lookup: CDR1 LGHDT, CDR2 YNNKEL (reference sequence). CDR3 region: CASSQEEAEAFF. The CDR3 DNA reads TGTGCCAGCAGCCAAGAAGAGGCTGAAGCTTTCTTT.

Notes on this clonotype: A much more abundant neighbour one base away suggests this may be a read error. The J gene is TRBJ2-1, the V gene TRBV5-6, with D uncertain. Deletions cut 7 bases from V and 3 bases from J, with 5 bases between. CDR1 is SGHDT and CDR2 is YYEEEE in the germline V gene. The CDR3 extends over 11 amino acids. The CDR3 spells CASGIYNEQFF. CDR3 in DNA: TGTGCCAGCGGGATCTACAATGAGCAGTTCTTC.

This clonotype was observed a few times. The chain is built from TRBV20-1 and TRBJ2-7; 7 nucleotides agree with TRBD1. The germline gives CDR1 DFQATT, CDR2 SNEGSKA (reference sequence). Losses at the gene ends were 4 bases for V and 12 bases for J; bases not matched to a gene: 9. The CDR3 runs 11 residues. The chain's CDR3 is CSATERDSSYF. The CDR3 DNA reads as TGCAGTGCTACCGAGAGGGACAGTTCGTACTTC.

This clonotype occurred once. The chain employs TRBV20-1 and TRBJ2-1; possibly TRBD2 for D (6 bases). Germline lookup yields CDR1 DFQATT and CDR2 SNEGSKA (reference sequence). The V and J ends lost 8 bases and 4 bases respectively, with 24 bases between them. The CDR3 sequence is 16 residues long. The CDR3 loop is CSPRVLLASSYNEQFF. The CDR3 DNA reads as TGCAGTCCCCGAGTTTTGCTAGCGTCTTCTTACAATGAGCAGTTCTTC.

This clonotype has a handful of counts. The chain is built from TRBV5-1 and TRBJ2-5, with D possibly TRBD2 on 5 matching bases. Germline V gene sequence: CDR1 SGHRS, CDR2 YFSETQ. The CDR3 is made up of 14 amino acids. Trimming took off 3 bases at V and 3 bases at J, with 12 bases between the two ends. CDR3 sequence reads: CASSSGRGKETQYF. CDR3 nucleotide sequence: TGCGCCAGCAGCTCGGGTCGAGGGAAAGAGACCCAGTACTTC.

This clonotype has at least ten counts. The chain carries TRBV9 and TRBJ2-1, with a tentative D call TRBD1 (6 bases). The V and J ends lost 3 bases and 7 bases respectively, with 14 bases between them. CDR3 size: 14 residues. Germline CDR1 SGDLS, CDR2 YYNGEE. DNA of the CDR3: TGTGCCAGCAGCGACCCCCCAGGGGAAAATGAGCAGTTCTTC. Translation gives CASSDPPGENEQFF. Drawing the rest from reference TRBV9 and TRBJ2-1, the complete variable domain is DSGVTQTPKHLITATGQRVTLRCSPRSGDLSVYWYQQSLDQGLQFLIQYYNGEERAKGNILERFSAQQFPDLHSELNLSSLELGDSALYFCASSDPPGENEQFFGPGTRLTVL.

The sample holds a few counts of this clonotype. The chain is built from TRBV6-1 and TRBJ1-5; no reliable D call. This CDR3 is built from 15 residues. Trimming took 0 bases from V and 4 from J, leaving 10 bases between them. The germline V gene has CDR1 MNHNS and CDR2 SASEGT. The CDR3 region has the DNA TGTGCCAGCAGTGAAGCGGCAGCAAATAATCAGCCCCAGCATTTT. This sequence encodes CASSEAAANNQPQHF.

This clonotype was seen more than once but under ten times. The J gene is TRBJ2-1, the V gene TRBV7-9; D may be TRBD1 (8 bases). Germline V lookup: CDR1 SEHNR, CDR2 FQNEAQ (reference sequence). The V end was cut by 5 bases, the J end by 15 bases, with 17 bases between. The CDR3 totals 12 residues. The CDR3, as DNA: TGTGCCAGCAGCCCAGGGGGCGGGAGCGGGTTCTTC. It translates to CASSPGGGSGFF. The variable domain in full, completed from reference TRBV7-9 and TRBJ2-1, reads DTGVSQNPRHKITKRGQNVTFRCDPISEHNRLYWYRQTLGQGPEFLTYFQNEAQLEKSRLLSDRFSAERPKGSFSTLEIQRTEQGDSAMYLCASSPGGGSGFFGPGTRLTVL.